This TCR beta chain emerged from a study of T cells after yellow fever vaccination. Study at large: The fractions with low cell numbers were processed using SMART-Seq v4 Ultra Low Input. Study results and limitations: Among all clonotypes, a small share was observed in both CD4 and CD8 compartments. Secondary responses were weaker yet peaked faster, day 5 versus 15.

Turning to this clonotype: No antigen is known for it.

Template-switching 5'RACE yielded the TCR cDNA; a universal primer site and UMIs were added in the process. TCRdb used MiXCR to reprocess the 5' RACE reads, holding one entry per CDR3 protein. The sample carries fewer than 400,000 distinct CDR3 sequences, 6% to 8% recorded once. V gave up 3 bases and J gave up 7 bases; unmatched junction bases: 8. Per germline, CDR1 SGHNT and CDR2 YYREEE (reference sequence). CDR3 length equals 15 residues. The TCR comes from a young man who received the YFV17D yellow fever vaccine. The V gene is TRBV5-4, the J gene TRBJ2-1; 9 bases map to TRBD2. Sequencing was performed on PBMCs, taken 5 days after the yellow fever booster vaccination. For the CDR3, the DNA is TGTGCCAGCAGCTCCTTTAGCGGGGGAGGGAATGAGCAGTTCTTC. Translation: CASSSFSGGGNEQFF.